A selection of T cell receptor beta chains follows, all from one sample in a study of blood T cell repertoires in COVID-19. The repertoire was sequenced with immunoSEQ multiplex PCR; TCRdb's copy has only in-frame clones and lacks some. The sample gives 200,000 to 250,000 clones, about four fifths of which show up once; nearly 5% is in the top ten. The sample comprised PBMCs or T cells enriched from blood (not recorded which). All receptors derive from a woman aged 50 to 65 who had been exposed to COVID-19. Each CDR3 is given with its conserved first and last residue. A D gene is named only where the DNA matches it firmly. A row's size may be missing; if present it is once, few, many or a size class.

v_gene	d_gene	j_gene	abundance	CDR3nt	CDR3aa
TRBV5-1	TRBD2	TRBJ2-5	NA	TGCGCCAGCAGCTTCGGCGGGGGGGGCCGAGAGACCCAGTACTTC	CASSFGGGGRETQYF
TRBV10-1	TRBD1	TRBJ2-3	NA	TGCGCCAGCAGTGTACAGGGGGCCTTAGATACGCAGTATTTT	CASSVQGALDTQYF
TRBV7-2	NA	TRBJ2-2	once	TGTGCCAGCAGCTTAGAACCCCCACTAGGACCCGGGGAGCTGTTTTTT	CASSLEPPLGPGELFF
TRBV6-5	NA	TRBJ1-1	NA	TGTGCCAGCAGGGACCGGGGGGGACGGACTGAAGCTTTCTTT	CASRDRGGRTEAFF
TRBV19	TRBD2	TRBJ2-2	NA	TGTGCCAGTAAGGGGACTAGCGTTGACACCGGGGAGCTGTTTTTT	CASKGTSVDTGELFF
TRBV7-2	NA	TRBJ1-2	NA	TGTGCCAGCAGCACTCCTTTGAACTATGGCTACACCTTC	CASSTPLNYGYTF
TRBV29-1	TRBD1	TRBJ2-7	NA	TGCAGCGTCGGACAGGGGGCAGCCTACGAGCAGTACTTC	CSVGQGAAYEQYF
TRBV3-1/TRBV3-2	NA	TRBJ1-4	NA	TGTGCCAGCAGCCAAGAAACTAGGTCTAAACTGTTTTTT	CASSQETRSKLFF
TRBV7-3	TRBD2	TRBJ2-1	NA	TGTGCCAGCAGCTACATCAGCGGGGTGGGTTACAATGAGCAGTTCTTC	CASSYISGVGYNEQFF
TRBV5-5	TRBD1	TRBJ2-1	NA	TGTGCCAGCAGCTCCCAGGGGGCGGAATACAATGAGCAGTTCTTC	CASSSQGAEYNEQFF